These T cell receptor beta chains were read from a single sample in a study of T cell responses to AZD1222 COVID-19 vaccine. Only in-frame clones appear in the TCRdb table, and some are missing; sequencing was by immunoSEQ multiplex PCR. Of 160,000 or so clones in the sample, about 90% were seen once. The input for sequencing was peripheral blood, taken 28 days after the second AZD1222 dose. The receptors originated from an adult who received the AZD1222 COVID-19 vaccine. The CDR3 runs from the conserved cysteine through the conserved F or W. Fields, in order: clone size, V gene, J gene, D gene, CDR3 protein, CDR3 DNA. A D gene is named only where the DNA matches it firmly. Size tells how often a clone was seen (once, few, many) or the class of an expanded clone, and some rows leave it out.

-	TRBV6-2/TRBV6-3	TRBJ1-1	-	CASSRDTEAFF	TGTGCCAGCAGTCGAGACACTGAAGCTTTCTTT
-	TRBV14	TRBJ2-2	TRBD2	CASRPSGRETGELFF	TGTGCCAGCCGCCCTAGCGGGAGGGAGACCGGGGAGCTGTTTTTT
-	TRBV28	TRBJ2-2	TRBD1	CASSGGQGRTGELFF	TGTGCCAGCAGCGGGGGACAGGGGAGGACCGGGGAGCTGTTTTTT
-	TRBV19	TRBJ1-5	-	CASSQTLQGAQPQHF	TGTGCCAGTAGCCAAACATTACAGGGTGCGCAGCCCCAGCATTTT
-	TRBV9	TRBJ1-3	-	CASSVASGGSGGNTIYF	TGTGCCAGCAGCGTAGCTTCGGGAGGGTCAGGTGGAAACACCATATATTTT
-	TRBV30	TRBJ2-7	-	CAWGRGTLDYEQYF	TGTGCCTGGGGAAGGGGGACCCTCGACTACGAGCAGTACTTC
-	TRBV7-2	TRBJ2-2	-	CASSPRRGELFF	TGTGCCAGCAGCCCCAGGAGGGGGGAGCTGTTTTTT
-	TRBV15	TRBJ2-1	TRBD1	CATSRLPKTGSSYNEQFF	TGTGCCACCAGCAGACTGCCCAAGACAGGGAGCTCCTACAATGAGCAGTTCTTC
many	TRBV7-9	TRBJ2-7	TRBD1	CASSYPGQGLYGQYF	TGTGCCAGCAGCTATCCGGGACAGGGGTTATATGGGCAGTACTTC
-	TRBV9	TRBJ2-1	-	CASSVVGLDEQFF	TGTGCCAGCAGCGTAGTAGGGCTGGATGAGCAGTTCTTC
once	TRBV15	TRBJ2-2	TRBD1	CATSREQGARGTGELFF	TGTGCCACCAGCAGAGAACAGGGGGCGCGAGGCACCGGGGAGCTGTTTTTT
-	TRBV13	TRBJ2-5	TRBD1	CASSPWTGMRETQYF	TGTGCCAGCAGCCCGTGGACAGGGATGAGGGAGACCCAGTACTTC
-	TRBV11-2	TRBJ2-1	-	CASSLAHSYNEQFF	TGTGCCAGCAGTCTAGCGCACTCCTACAATGAGCAGTTCTTC
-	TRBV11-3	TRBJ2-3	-	CASSLEPENTQYF	TGTGCCAGCAGCTTAGAGCCGGAGAATACGCAGTATTTT
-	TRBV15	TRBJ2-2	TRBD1	CATSREGTGVTGELFF	TGTGCCACCAGCAGAGAGGGGACAGGGGTTACCGGGGAGCTGTTTTTT
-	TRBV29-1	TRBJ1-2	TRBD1	CSVTRGTGIGNYGYTF	TGCAGCGTTACCCGAGGGACAGGGATCGGAAACTATGGCTACACCTTC
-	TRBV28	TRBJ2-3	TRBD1	CASSTMGRGPVTDTQYF	TGTGCCAGCAGTACGATGGGAAGGGGGCCAGTCACAGATACGCAGTATTTT
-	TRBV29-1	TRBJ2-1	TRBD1	CSLGQGVYNEQFF	TGCAGCTTAGGACAGGGAGTTTACAATGAGCAGTTCTTC
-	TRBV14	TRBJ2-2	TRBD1	CASSRDRGWTGELFF	TGTGCCAGCAGCCGTGACAGGGGTTGGACCGGGGAGCTGTTTTTT
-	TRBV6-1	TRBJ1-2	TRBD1	CASSVSGGLTFGYGYTF	TGTGCCAGCAGTGTATCAGGGGGCTTAACGTTCGGCTATGGCTACACCTTC
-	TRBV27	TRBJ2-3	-	CASSFGATDTQYF	TGTGCCAGCAGTTTTGGTGCGACAGATACGCAGTATTTT